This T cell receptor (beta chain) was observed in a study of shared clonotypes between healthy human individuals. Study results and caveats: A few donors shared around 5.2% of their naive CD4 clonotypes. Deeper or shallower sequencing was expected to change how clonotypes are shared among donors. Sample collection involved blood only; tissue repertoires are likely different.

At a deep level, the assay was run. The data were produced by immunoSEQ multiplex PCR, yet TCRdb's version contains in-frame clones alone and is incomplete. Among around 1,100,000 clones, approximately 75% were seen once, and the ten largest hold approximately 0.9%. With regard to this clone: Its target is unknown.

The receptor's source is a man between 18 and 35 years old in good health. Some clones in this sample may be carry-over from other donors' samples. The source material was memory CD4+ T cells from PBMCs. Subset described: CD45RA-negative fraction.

The CDR3 region is CASSFYGQGPSYGYTF. CDR3 nucleotide sequence: TGTGCCAGCAGCTTTTACGGACAGGGGCCTTCCTATGGCTACACCTTC. This chain joins TRBV13 and TRBJ1-2; 9 nucleotides match TRBD1. This CDR3 has 16 residues. Trimming at V came to 3 bases and at J to 4 bases, leaving 9 bases not matched to a gene. CDR1 is PRHDT, CDR2 FYEKMQ, per germline (reference sequence).